Listed below are T cell receptor beta chains from one sample, sequenced in a study of CD8+CD57+ T cells in acquired aplastic anemia. Each CDR3 protein gets one entry after TCRdb re-called the reads with MiXCR. The data show roughly 280,000 distinct CDR3 sequences, approximately 58% seen once. Input material: sorted CD4+, CD8+, or CD8+CD57+ T cells (not recorded which) from PBMCs. Source of these receptors: a human donor with aplastic anemia. CDR3s leave out the opening cysteine and the closing phenylalanine or tryptophan. The order of the fields is CDR3 protein, V gene, J gene.

CDR3: ASSYPGLPVNEQF
V: TRBV27
J: TRBJ2-1

CDR3: ASSLRSGGQTQY
V: TRBV7-9
J: TRBJ2-5

CDR3: ASSLAFMAGSAGELF
V: TRBV7-6
J: TRBJ2-2

CDR3: ASSVELGNEQF
V: TRBV9
J: TRBJ2-1

CDR3: ASGGDGAPYYEQY
V: TRBV9
J: TRBJ2-7

CDR3: ASRLRDSNQPQH
V: TRBV12-5
J: TRBJ1-5

CDR3: ASSRDREKNTEAF
V: TRBV2
J: TRBJ1-1

CDR3: ATSRSRDGNQPQR
V: TRBV15
J: TRBJ1-5

CDR3: SVDRGRGGYGYT
V: TRBV29-1
J: TRBJ1-2

CDR3: AISDQQGGGNTIY
V: TRBV10-3
J: TRBJ1-3

CDR3: ASSYSTRKGGEAF
V: TRBV6-5
J: TRBJ1-1

CDR3: ASSVGTDAGELF
V: TRBV9
J: TRBJ2-2

CDR3: ASSGPGTHSPLNYGYA
V: TRBV6-5
J: TRBJ1-2

CDR3: ASIGGQETQY
V: TRBV14
J: TRBJ2-5

CDR3: SARGPGVRTDTQY
V: TRBV20-1
J: TRBJ2-3

CDR3: ATRAATNEKLF
V: TRBV15
J: TRBJ1-4

CDR3: ASSLSRGIMNTEAF
V: TRBV5-1
J: TRBJ1-1